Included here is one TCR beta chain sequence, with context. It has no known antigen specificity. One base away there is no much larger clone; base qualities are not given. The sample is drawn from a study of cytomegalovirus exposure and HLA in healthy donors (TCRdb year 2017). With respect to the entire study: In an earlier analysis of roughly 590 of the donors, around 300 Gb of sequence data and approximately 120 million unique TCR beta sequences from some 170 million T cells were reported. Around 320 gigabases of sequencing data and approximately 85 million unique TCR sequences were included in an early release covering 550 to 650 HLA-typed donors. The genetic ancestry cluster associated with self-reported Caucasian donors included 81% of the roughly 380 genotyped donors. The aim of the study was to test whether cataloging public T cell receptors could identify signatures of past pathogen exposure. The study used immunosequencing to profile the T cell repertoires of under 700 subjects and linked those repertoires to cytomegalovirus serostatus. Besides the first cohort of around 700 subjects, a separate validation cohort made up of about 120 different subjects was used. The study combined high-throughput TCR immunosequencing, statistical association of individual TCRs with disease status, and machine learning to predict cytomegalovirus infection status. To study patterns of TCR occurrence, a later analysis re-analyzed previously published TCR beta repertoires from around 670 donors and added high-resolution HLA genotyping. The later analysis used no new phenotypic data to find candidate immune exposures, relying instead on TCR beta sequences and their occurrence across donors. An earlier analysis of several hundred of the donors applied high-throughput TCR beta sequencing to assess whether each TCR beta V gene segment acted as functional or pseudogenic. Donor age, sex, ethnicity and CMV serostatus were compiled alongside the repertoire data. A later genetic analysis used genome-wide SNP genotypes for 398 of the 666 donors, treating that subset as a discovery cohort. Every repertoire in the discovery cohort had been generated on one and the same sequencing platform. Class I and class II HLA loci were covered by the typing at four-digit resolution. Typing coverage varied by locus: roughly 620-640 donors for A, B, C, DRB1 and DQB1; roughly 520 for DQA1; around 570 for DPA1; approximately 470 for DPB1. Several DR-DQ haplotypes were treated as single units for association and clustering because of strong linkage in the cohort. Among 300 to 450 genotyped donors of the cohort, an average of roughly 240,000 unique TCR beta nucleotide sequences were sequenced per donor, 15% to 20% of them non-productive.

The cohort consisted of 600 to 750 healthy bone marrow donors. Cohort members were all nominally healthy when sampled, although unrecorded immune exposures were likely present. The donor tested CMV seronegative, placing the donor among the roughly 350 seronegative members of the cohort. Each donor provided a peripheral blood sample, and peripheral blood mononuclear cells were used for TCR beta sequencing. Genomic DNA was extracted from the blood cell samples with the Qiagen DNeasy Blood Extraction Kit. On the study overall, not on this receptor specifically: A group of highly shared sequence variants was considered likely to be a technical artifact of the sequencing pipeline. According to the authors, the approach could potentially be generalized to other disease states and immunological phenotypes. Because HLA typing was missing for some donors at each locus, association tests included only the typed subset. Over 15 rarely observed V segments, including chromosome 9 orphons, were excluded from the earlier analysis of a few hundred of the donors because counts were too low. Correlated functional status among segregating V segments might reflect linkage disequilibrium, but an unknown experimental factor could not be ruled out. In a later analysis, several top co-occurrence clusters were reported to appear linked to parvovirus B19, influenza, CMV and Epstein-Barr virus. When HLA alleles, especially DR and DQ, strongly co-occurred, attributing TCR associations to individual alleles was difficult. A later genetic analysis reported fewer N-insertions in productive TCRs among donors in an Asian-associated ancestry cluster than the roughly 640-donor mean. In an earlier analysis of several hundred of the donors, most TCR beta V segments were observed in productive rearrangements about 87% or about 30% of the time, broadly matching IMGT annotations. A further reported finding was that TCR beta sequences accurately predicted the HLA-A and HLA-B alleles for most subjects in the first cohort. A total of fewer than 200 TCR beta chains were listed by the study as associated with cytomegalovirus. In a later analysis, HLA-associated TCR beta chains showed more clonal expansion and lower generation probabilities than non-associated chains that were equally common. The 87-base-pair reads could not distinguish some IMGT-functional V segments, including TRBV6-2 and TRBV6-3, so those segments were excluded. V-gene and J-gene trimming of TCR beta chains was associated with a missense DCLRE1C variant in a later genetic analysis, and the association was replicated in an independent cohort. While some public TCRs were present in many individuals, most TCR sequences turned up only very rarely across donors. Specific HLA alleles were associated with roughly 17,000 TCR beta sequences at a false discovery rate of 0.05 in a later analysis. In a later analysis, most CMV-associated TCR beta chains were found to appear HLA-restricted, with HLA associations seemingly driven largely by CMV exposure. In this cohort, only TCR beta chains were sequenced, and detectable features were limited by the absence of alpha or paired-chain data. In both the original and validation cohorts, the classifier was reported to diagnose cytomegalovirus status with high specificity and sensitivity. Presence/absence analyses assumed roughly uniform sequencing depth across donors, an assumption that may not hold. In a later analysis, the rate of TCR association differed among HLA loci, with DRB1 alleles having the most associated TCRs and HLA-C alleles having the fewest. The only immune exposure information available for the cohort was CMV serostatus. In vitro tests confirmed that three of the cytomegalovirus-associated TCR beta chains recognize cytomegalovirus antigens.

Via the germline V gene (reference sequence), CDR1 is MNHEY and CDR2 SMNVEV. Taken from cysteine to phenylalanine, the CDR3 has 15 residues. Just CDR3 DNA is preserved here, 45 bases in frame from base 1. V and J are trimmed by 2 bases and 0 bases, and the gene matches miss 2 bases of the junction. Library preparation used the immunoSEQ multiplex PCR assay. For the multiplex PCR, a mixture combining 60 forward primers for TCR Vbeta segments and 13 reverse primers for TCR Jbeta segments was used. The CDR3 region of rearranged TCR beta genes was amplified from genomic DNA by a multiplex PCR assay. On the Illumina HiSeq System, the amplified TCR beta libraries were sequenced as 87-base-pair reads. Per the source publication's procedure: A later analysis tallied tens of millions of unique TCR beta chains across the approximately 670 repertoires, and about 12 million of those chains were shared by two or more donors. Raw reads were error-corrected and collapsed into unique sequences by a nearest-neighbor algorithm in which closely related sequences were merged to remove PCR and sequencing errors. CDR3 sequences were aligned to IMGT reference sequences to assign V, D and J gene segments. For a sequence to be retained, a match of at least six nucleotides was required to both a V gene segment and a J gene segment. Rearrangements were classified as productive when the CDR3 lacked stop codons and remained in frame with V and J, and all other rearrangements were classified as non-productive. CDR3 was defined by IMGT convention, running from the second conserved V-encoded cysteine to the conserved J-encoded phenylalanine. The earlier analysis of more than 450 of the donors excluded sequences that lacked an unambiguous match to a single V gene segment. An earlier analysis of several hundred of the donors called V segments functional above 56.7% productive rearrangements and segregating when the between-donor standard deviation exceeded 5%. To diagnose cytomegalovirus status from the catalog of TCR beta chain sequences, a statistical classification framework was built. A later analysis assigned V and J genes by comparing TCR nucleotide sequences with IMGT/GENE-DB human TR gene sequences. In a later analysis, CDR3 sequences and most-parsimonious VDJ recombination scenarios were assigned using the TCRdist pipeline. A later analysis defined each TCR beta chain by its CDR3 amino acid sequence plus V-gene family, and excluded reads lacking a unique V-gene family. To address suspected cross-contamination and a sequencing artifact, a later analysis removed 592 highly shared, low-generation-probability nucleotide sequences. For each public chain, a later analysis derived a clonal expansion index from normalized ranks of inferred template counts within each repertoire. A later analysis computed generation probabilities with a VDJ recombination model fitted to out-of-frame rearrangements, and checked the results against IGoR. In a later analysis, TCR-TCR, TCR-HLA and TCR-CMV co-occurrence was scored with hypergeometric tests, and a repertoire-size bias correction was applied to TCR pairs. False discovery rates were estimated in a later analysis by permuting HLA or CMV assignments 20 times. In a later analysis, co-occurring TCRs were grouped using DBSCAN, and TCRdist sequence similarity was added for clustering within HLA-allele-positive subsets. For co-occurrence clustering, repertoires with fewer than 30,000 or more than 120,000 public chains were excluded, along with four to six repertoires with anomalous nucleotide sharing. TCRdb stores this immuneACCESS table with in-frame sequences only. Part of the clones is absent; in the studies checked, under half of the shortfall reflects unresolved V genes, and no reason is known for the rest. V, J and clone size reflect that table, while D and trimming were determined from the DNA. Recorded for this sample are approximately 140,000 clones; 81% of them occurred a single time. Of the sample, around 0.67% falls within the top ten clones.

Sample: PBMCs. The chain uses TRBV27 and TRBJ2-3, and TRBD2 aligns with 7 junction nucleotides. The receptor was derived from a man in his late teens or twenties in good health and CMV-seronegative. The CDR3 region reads CASSLGGGSTDTQYF. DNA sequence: TGTGCCAGCAGTTTAGGGGGGGGTAGCACAGATACGCAGTATTTT.